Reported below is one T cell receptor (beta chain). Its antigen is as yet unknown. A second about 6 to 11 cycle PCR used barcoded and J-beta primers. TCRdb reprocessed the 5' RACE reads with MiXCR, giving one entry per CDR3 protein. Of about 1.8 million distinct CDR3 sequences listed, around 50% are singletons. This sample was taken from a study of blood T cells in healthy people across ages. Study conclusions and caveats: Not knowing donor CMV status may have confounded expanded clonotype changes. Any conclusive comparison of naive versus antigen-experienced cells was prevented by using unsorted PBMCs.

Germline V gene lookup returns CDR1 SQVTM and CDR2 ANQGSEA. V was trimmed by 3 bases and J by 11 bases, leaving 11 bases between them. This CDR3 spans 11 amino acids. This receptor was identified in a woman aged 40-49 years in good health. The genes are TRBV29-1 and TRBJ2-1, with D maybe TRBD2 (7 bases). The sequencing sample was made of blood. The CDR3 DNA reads TGCAGCGTTGAGGGGGGGGGCCAGCAGTTCTTC. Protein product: CSVEGGGQQFF.